Each of the 20 T cell receptor beta chains below was sequenced from the same sample in a study of blood T cell repertoires in COVID-19. This table comes from immunoSEQ multiplex PCR, and its TCRdb copy is limited to in-frame clones, with some not included. The sample holds 350,000 to 550,000 clones, 75% to 90% seen once. Sequenced material: PBMCs or T cells enriched from blood (not recorded which). Source of these receptors: a man under 40 who had recovered from COVID-19.

The rearrangement joins TRBV28 to TRBJ1-4; the match to TRBD1 covers 8 bases. The germline V gene encodes CDR1 MDHEN and CDR2 SYDVKM. The CDR3 totals 15 residues. After removal of 6 bases from V and 8 bases from J, the junction contained 11 bases not matched to a gene. The CDR3 sequence: CASRPYLTGGEKLFF. The CDR3 nucleotides read TGTGCCAGCAGACCATATTTAACAGGGGGAGAAAAACTGTTTTTT.

This chain connects TRBV5-1 to TRBJ1-1; D not certain. The CDR3 length is 14 residues. Germline V lookup: CDR1 SGHRS, CDR2 YFSETQ. Trimming stripped 3 bases from V and 0 bases from J, with 9 bases between. CDR3 nucleotides: TGCGCCAGCAGCTACAGCAAACTGAACACTGAAGCTTTCTTT. It translates to CASSYSKLNTEAFF. The full variable domain, with the rest looked up from reference TRBV5-1 and TRBJ1-1, is KAGVTQTPRYLIKTRGQQVTLSCSPISGHRSVSWYQQTPGQGLQFLFEYFSETQRNKGNFPGRFSGRQFSNSRSEMNVSTLELGDSALYLCASSYSKLNTEAFFGQGTRLTVV.

The rearrangement links TRBV2 to TRBJ2-2, with 9 bases that match TRBD2. CDR1 is SNHLY and CDR2 is FYNNEI in the germline V gene. There are 15 residues in the CDR3. V lost 4 bases, J lost 4 bases, and 4 bases stayed unmatched. The CDR3 bases are TGTGCCAGCAGTGTAGCACTAGCGGGCACCGGGGAGCTGTTTTTT. Protein: CASSVALAGTGELFF.

The chain recombines TRBV28 with TRBJ1-1, with a possible D match to TRBD1 (6 bases). The CDR3 is made up of 12 amino acids. Trimming left V 4 bases short and J 11 bases short, with 14 bases between. The germline gives CDR1 MDHEN, CDR2 SYDVKM. CDR3 coding DNA: TGTGCCAGCAGTTCCTACGGGACACCGGCTTTCTTT. Encoded protein: CASSSYGTPAFF.

The chain uses TRBV7-3 and TRBJ2-3; 11 bases are a match to TRBD2. CDR1 and CDR2 (germline): SGHTA, FQGTGA. V shed 5 bases, J shed 5 bases, and the junction held 6 bases outside the gene matches. This CDR3 has 15 amino acids. CDR3 sequence: CASSPLAGAGDTQYF. CDR3 nucleotides: TGTGCCAGCAGCCCACTAGCGGGAGCAGGAGATACGCAGTATTTT.

The chain recombines TRBV6-5 with TRBJ1-1; weak D call: TRBD1 (6 bases). Per the germline V gene, CDR1 is MNHEY and CDR2 is SVGAGI. V was clipped by 5 bases and J by 4 bases, with 14 bases between them. The CDR3 has 14 residues. CDR3 DNA: TGTGCCAGCAGTCCCGGGACACTGATCACTGAAGCTTTCTTT. Translation: CASSPGTLITEAFF.

The rearrangement joins TRBV2 to TRBJ2-7; 8 bases line up with TRBD1. V trimming: 10 bases; J trimming: 0 bases; junction bases outside the gene matches: 14. The CDR3 length is 16 residues. Germline CDR1 SNHLY, CDR2 FYNNEI. CDR3 DNA sequence: TGTGCCACCTCTGGGGGTTGGGACAGGCCCTCCTACGAGCAGTACTTC. This gives the protein CATSGGWDRPSYEQYF.

The chain has TRBV24-1 and TRBJ2-1, with TRBD2 identical over 9 bases. V lost 4 bases and J lost 3; bases outside the gene matches: 3. This CDR3 has 15 amino acids. In germline, CDR1 is KGHDR, CDR2 SFDVKD. CDR3: CATSDRTSDYNEQFF. DNA of the CDR3: TGTGCCACCAGTGACCGGACTAGCGACTACAATGAGCAGTTCTTC.

This clone was seen a handful of times. The chain links TRBV19 to TRBJ1-1, with 9 bases identical to TRBD1. The CDR3 runs 15 residues. Germline V lookup: CDR1 LNHDA, CDR2 SQIVND (reference sequence). J was trimmed by 1 base and V by 3 bases; bases with no gene match: 3. This CDR3 is CASSIGDRANTEAFF. For the CDR3, the DNA is TGTGCCAGTAGTATTGGGGACAGGGCGAACACTGAAGCTTTCTTT.

The rearrangement links TRBV9 to TRBJ2-2; 12 bases fit TRBD2. V lost 4 bases and J lost 5; bases outside the gene matches: 9. The CDR3 consists of 17 residues. Germline lookup yields CDR1 SGDLS and CDR2 YYNGEE. CDR3 DNA: TGTGCCAGCAGCACGACTGTGGGGACTAGCGGGACCGGGGAGCTGTTTTTT. Translated: CASSTTVGTSGTGELFF.

This chain uses TRBV5-1 with TRBJ2-5; 7 bases align to TRBD2. The CDR3 is made up of 15 amino acids. V dropped 4 bases and J dropped 5; count of bases not matched to a gene: 11. The germline V gene encodes CDR1 SGHRS and CDR2 YFSETQ. The CDR3 DNA follows: TGCGCCAGCAGCAGAGGAGCGGGAACGGAGGAGACCCAGTACTTC. Amino acids: CASSRGAGTEETQYF.

The gene calls are TRBV4-1 and TRBJ1-5; 8 bases match TRBD1. This CDR3 contains 15 residues. V was clipped by 3 bases and J by 6 bases; unmatched bases: 7. Germline V gene lookup returns CDR1 MGHRA and CDR2 YSYEKL. Written as DNA, the CDR3 is TGCGCCAGCAGCCATGGTACAGGGGGTGGTCAGCCCCAGCATTTT. Translated: CASSHGTGGGQPQHF.

This chain's CDR3 is CASSPSRGETQYF. CDR3 nucleotide sequence: TGCGCCAGCAGCCCCTCCCGGGGTGAGACCCAGTACTTC. The chain has TRBV5-1 and TRBJ2-5; weak D call: TRBD2 (5 bases). The ends were cut back, 4 bases at V and 5 bases at J, with 12 bases in the middle. Germline V gives CDR1 SGHRS, CDR2 YFSETQ. This CDR3 is 13 amino acids long.

This clone was seen a few times. The genes are TRBV10-1 and TRBJ2-1; a possible D gene is TRBD2 (6 bases). CDR1 is WNHNN, CDR2 SYGVQD, per germline (reference sequence). The V gene lost 3 bases and the J gene lost 9 bases, with 18 bases spanning the gap. CDR3 size: 15 residues. CDR3 in amino acids: CASSDHSGASGEQFF. Here the CDR3 DNA reads TGCGCCAGCAGTGACCACTCGGGAGCCTCGGGTGAGCAGTTCTTC.

This rearrangement joins TRBV20-1 to TRBJ1-4; possibly TRBD1 for D (5 bases). With 6 bases removed from V and 0 bases from J, the gap between germline ends came to 11 bases. Germline CDR1 is DFQATT and CDR2 is SNEGSKA (reference sequence). The CDR3 sequence is 14 residues long. CDR3 in amino acids: CSASTGTTNEKLFF. The CDR3 DNA is TGCAGTGCGAGTACAGGAACAACTAATGAAAAACTGTTTTTT.

The chain is built from TRBV11-2 and TRBJ2-2, with 7 bases aligning to TRBD1. CDR1 is SGHAT and CDR2 is FQNNGV in the germline V gene. V gave up 4 bases and J gave up 0 bases; unmatched junction bases: 2. This CDR3 region has 15 residues. CDR3 DNA sequence: TGTGCCAGCAGCTCAGGACAGGCGAACACCGGGGAGCTGTTTTTT. The encoded protein is CASSSGQANTGELFF.

The chain uses TRBV27 and TRBJ2-5, with D unclear. This CDR3 has 13 residues. Trimming pared 4 bases from V and 5 bases from J, leaving 11 bases between. CDR1 and CDR2 (germline): MNHEY, SMNVEV (reference sequence). The CDR3 loop is CASSSNHGETQYF. CDR3 in DNA: TGTGCCAGCAGTTCCAATCACGGGGAGACCCAGTACTTC.

The genes are TRBV19 and TRBJ1-4; D possibly corresponds to TRBD1 (5 bases). Trimming shortened V by 9 bases and J by 5 bases, and 16 bases separated the two germline ends. The CDR3 loop spans 14 amino acids. CDR1 LNHDA and CDR2 SQIVND come from the germline V gene (reference sequence). CDR3 sequence (DNA): TGTGCCAGCCACAGGAGGGGACTAAATGAAAAACTGTTTTTT. Protein product: CASHRRGLNEKLFF.

The genes are TRBV7-9 and TRBJ2-2; 10 bases are a match to TRBD1. Germline V gene lookup returns CDR1 SEHNR and CDR2 FQNEAQ (reference sequence). The CDR3 length is 16 residues. Trimming removed 5 bases from V and 4 bases from J; junction bases left unmatched: 7. The DNA of the CDR3 is TGTGCCAGCAGCCAACCCCGGGACAGGGGCACCGGGGAGCTGTTTTTT. It is translated as CASSQPRDRGTGELFF.

The V gene is TRBV7-2, the J gene TRBJ1-5, with D unclear. The CDR3 totals 14 residues. The ends were cut back, 2 bases at V and 2 bases at J, with 7 bases in the middle. Per the germline V gene, CDR1 is SGHTA and CDR2 is FQGNSA. The CDR3 spells CASSLLAGNQPQHF. Written as DNA, the CDR3 is TGTGCCAGCAGCTTATTGGCTGGCAATCAGCCCCAGCATTTT.